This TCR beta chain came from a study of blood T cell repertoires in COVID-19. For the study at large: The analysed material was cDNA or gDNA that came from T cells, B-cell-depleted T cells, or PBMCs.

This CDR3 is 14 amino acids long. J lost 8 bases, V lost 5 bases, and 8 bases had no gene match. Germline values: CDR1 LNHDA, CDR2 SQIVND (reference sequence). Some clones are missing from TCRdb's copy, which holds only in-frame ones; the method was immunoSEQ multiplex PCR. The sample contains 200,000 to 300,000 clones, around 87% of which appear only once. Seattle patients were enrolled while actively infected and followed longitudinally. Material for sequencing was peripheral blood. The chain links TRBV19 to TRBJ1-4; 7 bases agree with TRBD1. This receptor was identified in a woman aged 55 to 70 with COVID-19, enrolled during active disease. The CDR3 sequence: CASSPLDREEKLFF. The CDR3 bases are TGTGCCAGTAGTCCCCTAGACAGGGAGGAAAAACTGTTTTTT.